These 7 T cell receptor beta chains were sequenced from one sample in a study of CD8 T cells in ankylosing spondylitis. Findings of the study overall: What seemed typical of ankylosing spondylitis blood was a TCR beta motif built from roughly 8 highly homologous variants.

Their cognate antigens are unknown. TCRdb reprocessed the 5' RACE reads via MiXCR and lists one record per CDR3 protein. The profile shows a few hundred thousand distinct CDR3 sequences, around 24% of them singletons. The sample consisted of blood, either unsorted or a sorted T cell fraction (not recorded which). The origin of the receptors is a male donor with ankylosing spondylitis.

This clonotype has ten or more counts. CDR3 residues: CASSSLANEQFF. In DNA form, the CDR3 reads TGTGCCAGCAGCTCCCTAGCTAATGAGCAGTTCTTC. The V call is TRBV7-3, the J call TRBJ2-1; D is possibly TRBD2 (5 bases). CDR3 length: 12 residues. Germline CDR1 and CDR2: SGHTA and FQGTGA. The ends were cut back, 4 bases at V and 7 bases at J, with 8 bases in the middle.

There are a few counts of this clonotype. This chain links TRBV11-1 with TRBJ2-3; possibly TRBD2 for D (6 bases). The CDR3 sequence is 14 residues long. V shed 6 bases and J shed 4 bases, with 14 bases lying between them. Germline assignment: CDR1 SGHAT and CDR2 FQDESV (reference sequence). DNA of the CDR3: TGTGCCAGCAGACGACCCGGACTACCAGATACGCAGTATTTT. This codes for CASRRPGLPDTQYF.

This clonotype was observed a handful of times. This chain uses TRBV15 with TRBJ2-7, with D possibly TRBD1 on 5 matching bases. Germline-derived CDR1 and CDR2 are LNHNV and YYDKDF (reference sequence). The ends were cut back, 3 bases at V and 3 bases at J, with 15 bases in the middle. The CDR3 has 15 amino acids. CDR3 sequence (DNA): TGTGCCACCAGCAGGGAACAGGTCCCTGGCTACGAGCAGTACTTC. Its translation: CATSREQVPGYEQYF.

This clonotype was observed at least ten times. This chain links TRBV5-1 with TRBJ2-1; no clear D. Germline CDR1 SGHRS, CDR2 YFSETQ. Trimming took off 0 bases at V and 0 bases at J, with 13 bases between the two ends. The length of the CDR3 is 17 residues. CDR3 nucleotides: TGCGCCAGCAGCTTGGGTCCGCGTTGGAGCTCCTACAATGAGCAGTTCTTC. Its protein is CASSLGPRWSSYNEQFF. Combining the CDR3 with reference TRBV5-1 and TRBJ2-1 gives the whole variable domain KAGVTQTPRYLIKTRGQQVTLSCSPISGHRSVSWYQQTPGQGLQFLFEYFSETQRNKGNFPGRFSGRQFSNSRSEMNVSTLELGDSALYLCASSLGPRWSSYNEQFFGPGTRLTVL.

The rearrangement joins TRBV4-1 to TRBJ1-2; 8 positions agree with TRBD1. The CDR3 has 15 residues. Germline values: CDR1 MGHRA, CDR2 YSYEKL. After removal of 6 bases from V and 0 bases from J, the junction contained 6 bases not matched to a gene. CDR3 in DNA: TGCGCCAGCAGTCCGACAGGGGCCCCTAACTATGGCTACACCTTC. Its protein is CASSPTGAPNYGYTF.

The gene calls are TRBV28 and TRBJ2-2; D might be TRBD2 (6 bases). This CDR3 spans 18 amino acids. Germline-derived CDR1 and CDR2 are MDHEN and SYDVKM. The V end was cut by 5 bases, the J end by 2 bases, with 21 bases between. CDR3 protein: CASSGVYGGRFNTGELFF. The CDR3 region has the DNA TGTGCCAGCAGTGGCGTCTACGGGGGAAGATTTAACACCGGGGAGCTGTTTTTT.

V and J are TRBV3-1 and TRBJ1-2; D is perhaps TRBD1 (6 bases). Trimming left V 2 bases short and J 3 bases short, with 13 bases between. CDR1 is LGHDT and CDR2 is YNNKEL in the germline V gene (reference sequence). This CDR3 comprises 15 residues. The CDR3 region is CASSQQWGLDYGYTF. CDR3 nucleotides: TGTGCCAGCAGCCAACAGTGGGGGCTAGACTATGGCTACACCTTC.